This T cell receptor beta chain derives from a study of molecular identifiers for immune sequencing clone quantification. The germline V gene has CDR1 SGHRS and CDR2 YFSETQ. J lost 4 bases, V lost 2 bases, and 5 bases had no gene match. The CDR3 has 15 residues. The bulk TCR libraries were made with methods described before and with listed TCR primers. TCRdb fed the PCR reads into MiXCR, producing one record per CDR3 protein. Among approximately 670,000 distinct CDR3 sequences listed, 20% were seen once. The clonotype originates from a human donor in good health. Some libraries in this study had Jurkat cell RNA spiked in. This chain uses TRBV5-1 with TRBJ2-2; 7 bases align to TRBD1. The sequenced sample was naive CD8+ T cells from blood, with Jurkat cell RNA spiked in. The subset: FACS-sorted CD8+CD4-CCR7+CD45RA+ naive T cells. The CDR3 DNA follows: TGCGCCAGCAGCTTCGAGGGGGCGCGCACCGGGGAGCTGTTTTTT. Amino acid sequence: CASSFEGARTGELFF.